This T cell receptor beta chain was identified in a study of T cell clones after liver transplantation. Generated by immunoSEQ multiplex PCR, the TCRdb table keeps only in-frame clones and is missing some. The sample records more than 95,000 clones, about 86% being singletons. CDR1 is SGHAT, CDR2 FQNNGV, per germline. The V and J ends lost 5 bases and 4 bases respectively, with 23 bases between them. The CDR3 consists of 17 residues. This clone has more than one count but fewer than ten. The source of this sequence is a human patient who received a liver transplant. Some T cells here may be from the graft donor. The sample here was CD4+ T cells from blood, taken approximately 43 months after liver transplant. The J gene is TRBJ1-1, the V gene TRBV11-2; D perhaps matches TRBD1 (6 bases). CDR3: CASSPGVGTGSGTEAFF. CDR3 bases: TGTGCCAGCAGCCCAGGGGTAGGGACGGGTAGTGGCACTGAAGCTTTCTTT.